A single sample gave rise to the 5 T cell receptor beta chains below, sequenced in a study of T cell changes during pregnancy in multiple sclerosis. Assay: immunoSEQ multiplex PCR; the TCRdb copy retains only in-frame clones and omits some. The data show about 45,000 clones, about 93% seen once. The sample in question was CD4+ T cells from peripheral blood mononuclear cells, obtained before pregnancy. These receptors originate from a female donor with multiple sclerosis, enrolled in a pregnancy study.

The rearrangement joins TRBV5-1 to TRBJ1-2; D perhaps matches TRBD1 (5 bases). Germline CDR1 and CDR2: SGHRS and YFSETQ. The germline V and J ends were trimmed by 4 bases and 6 bases, with 19 bases remaining between them. This CDR3 spans 15 amino acids. The CDR3 spells CASSSSGGGPDGYTF. In DNA, the CDR3 is TGCGCCAGCAGCAGCTCGGGGGGGGGTCCGGATGGCTACACCTTC.

The rearrangement uses TRBV13 and TRBJ2-1, with TRBD2 identical over 10 bases. Germline trimming cut 5 bases from V and 3 bases from J; bases unmatched to any gene: 7. This CDR3 comprises 16 residues. The V gene's germline CDR1 is PRHDT and CDR2 FYEKMQ (reference sequence). The CDR3 spells CASSPPGLASYNEQFF. DNA of the CDR3: TGTGCCAGCAGCCCGCCGGGACTAGCGAGCTACAATGAGCAGTTCTTC.

This chain uses TRBV5-1 with TRBJ2-3; 10 positions agree with TRBD2. With V trimmed by 6 bases and J by 3 bases, 13 bases remained unmatched. This CDR3 region has 17 residues. Germline V gene sequence: CDR1 SGHRS, CDR2 YFSETQ. The CDR3 is CASTHKPIAGGTDTQYF. The CDR3 DNA sequence: TGCGCCAGCACCCATAAACCCATAGCGGGAGGTACAGATACGCAGTATTTT.

J is TRBJ2-5 and V is TRBV5-1, with D unresolved. CDR3 length: 12 amino acids. The germline CDR1 and CDR2 sequences are SGHRS and YFSETQ. V dropped 3 bases and J dropped 1 base, with 4 bases sitting between them. This chain's CDR3 is CASSYSQETQYF. The CDR3, as DNA: TGCGCCAGCAGCTACAGCCAAGAGACCCAGTACTTC.

The chain combines TRBV6-6 with TRBJ1-2, with 7 bases aligning to TRBD1. This CDR3 comprises 14 residues. Germline trimming cut 2 bases from V and 4 bases from J; bases unmatched to any gene: 4. CDR1 MNHNY and CDR2 SVGAGI come from the germline V gene (reference sequence). The CDR3 loop reads CASSYPTGAYGYTF. The CDR3 nucleotides are TGTGCCAGCAGTTACCCCACAGGGGCCTATGGCTACACCTTC.